Listed below are T cell receptor beta chains from one sample, sequenced in a study of shared clonotypes between healthy human individuals. Profiling relied on immunoSEQ multiplex PCR, and the TCRdb table lists in-frame clones only, not all of them. The sample contains 2,100,000 or so clones, almost 96% of which appear only once. Source material: naive CD4+ T cells sorted from blood. The receptors shown here come from a young man in good health. Both conserved end residues are part of each CDR3. D genes are given only for firm matches. Size is stated for part of the rows, as once, few or many counts, or as a class when the clone is expanded.

CDR3 DNA: TGCGCCAGCAGCCCCGACAGATGGGGTTCCACAGATACGCAGTATTTT
CDR3 protein: CASSPDRWGSTDTQYF
V gene: TRBV5-1
D gene: -
clone size: once
J gene: TRBJ2-3

CDR3 DNA: TGCGCCAGCAGCTTGGGAATGGGCGCCGGGGAGCTGTTTTTT
CDR3 protein: CASSLGMGAGELFF
V gene: TRBV5-1
D gene: -
clone size: once
J gene: TRBJ2-2

CDR3 DNA: TGCGCCAGCAGCCGAGCTAGACTAGCGGGTCGAGGCGGGGAGCTGTTTTTT
CDR3 protein: CASSRARLAGRGGELFF
V gene: TRBV4-1
D gene: TRBD2
clone size: once
J gene: TRBJ2-2

CDR3 DNA: TGTGCCAGCAGTGGGTTGGGACAGTCCTACGAGCAGTACTTC
CDR3 protein: CASSGLGQSYEQYF
V gene: TRBV2
D gene: TRBD1
clone size: -
J gene: TRBJ2-7

CDR3 DNA: TGCGCCAGCAGCAGGGACAGACTTGAAAAACTGTTTTTT
CDR3 protein: CASSRDRLEKLFF
V gene: TRBV5-1
D gene: TRBD1
clone size: -
J gene: TRBJ1-4

CDR3 DNA: TGTGCCAGCAGTTTCAGGGGTGGTCAGCCCCAGCATTTT
CDR3 protein: CASSFRGGQPQHF
V gene: TRBV27
D gene: -
clone size: -
J gene: TRBJ1-5

CDR3 DNA: TGTGCCAGCAGCTACCCCGGGGAGCTGTTTTTT
CDR3 protein: CASSYPGELFF
V gene: TRBV7-2
D gene: -
clone size: once
J gene: TRBJ2-2

CDR3 DNA: TGTGCCAGCAGTTTAACCAGGGAGGGGCAGCCCCAGCATTTT
CDR3 protein: CASSLTREGQPQHF
V gene: TRBV28
D gene: -
clone size: -
J gene: TRBJ1-5

CDR3 DNA: TGTGCCAGCAGGCGGGGGAGCGAGAACACCGGGGAGCTGTTTTTT
CDR3 protein: CASRRGSENTGELFF
V gene: TRBV2
D gene: TRBD2
clone size: -
J gene: TRBJ2-2

CDR3 DNA: TGTGCCAGCAGTAGGGTACAGGGGGCGTACGAGCAGTACTTC
CDR3 protein: CASSRVQGAYEQYF
V gene: TRBV6-5
D gene: TRBD1
clone size: -
J gene: TRBJ2-7

CDR3 DNA: TGTGCCAGCGAAGGTCCCGGGCTAGCGGGGCCCGGGGAGCAGTTCTTC
CDR3 protein: CASEGPGLAGPGEQFF
V gene: TRBV2
D gene: TRBD2
clone size: -
J gene: TRBJ2-1

CDR3 DNA: TGTGCCAGCAGTACCGACAGGTTGAACACTGAAGCTTTCTTT
CDR3 protein: CASSTDRLNTEAFF
V gene: TRBV6-5
D gene: -
clone size: -
J gene: TRBJ1-1

CDR3 DNA: TGTGCCAGCAGCTTCGGACAGGGACCAAGAACTGGAAACACCATATATTTT
CDR3 protein: CASSFGQGPRTGNTIYF
V gene: TRBV7-2
D gene: TRBD1
clone size: -
J gene: TRBJ1-3

CDR3 DNA: TGTGCCAGCAGTATTACGATGAGGGGAGAGACCCAGTACTTC
CDR3 protein: CASSITMRGETQYF
V gene: TRBV28
D gene: -
clone size: once
J gene: TRBJ2-5

CDR3 DNA: TGTGCCAGCACCCTCCCCTCGGGGGACAGGGACAAGCAGTACTTC
CDR3 protein: CASTLPSGDRDKQYF
V gene: TRBV6-1
D gene: TRBD1
clone size: -
J gene: TRBJ2-7

CDR3 DNA: TGTGCCAGAAGCTCCCCAACCTTTATTACTAGCGGGAGCATCAATGAGCAGTTCTTC
CDR3 protein: CARSSPTFITSGSINEQFF
V gene: TRBV5-3
D gene: TRBD2
clone size: -
J gene: TRBJ2-1

CDR3 DNA: TGTGCCAGCAGTACAGGGGGGAAGGTCCCTGAAGCTTTCTTT
CDR3 protein: CASSTGGKVPEAFF
V gene: TRBV2
D gene: TRBD1
clone size: -
J gene: TRBJ1-1

CDR3 DNA: TGTGCCTGGAGTCGGGGGGCTAGAATGGAGACCCAGTACTTC
CDR3 protein: CAWSRGARMETQYF
V gene: TRBV30
D gene: -
clone size: -
J gene: TRBJ2-5

CDR3 DNA: TGTGCCAGCAGCCAAGGCGGGCTAGAGGGGGAGACCCAGTACTTC
CDR3 protein: CASSQGGLEGETQYF
V gene: TRBV14
D gene: -
clone size: -
J gene: TRBJ2-5

CDR3 DNA: TGTGCCAGCAGTCTACCCTTAGGACAGGGGGCAAGTTCACCCCTCCACTTT
CDR3 protein: CASSLPLGQGASSPLHF
V gene: TRBV28
D gene: TRBD1
clone size: -
J gene: TRBJ1-6

CDR3 DNA: TGTGCCAGCAGGCCAAGGGAGGGCCCGCTCGAGCAGTACTTC
CDR3 protein: CASRPREGPLEQYF
V gene: TRBV2
D gene: TRBD2
clone size: -
J gene: TRBJ2-7

CDR3 DNA: TGTGCCAGCAGTTCCTCGCAGGGGGCCTACGAGCAGTACTTC
CDR3 protein: CASSSSQGAYEQYF
V gene: TRBV28
D gene: TRBD1
clone size: -
J gene: TRBJ2-7

CDR3 DNA: TGTGCCAGCAGTTGGAAGAACGGAATGCAGAGCTCCTATAATTCACCCCTCCACTTT
CDR3 protein: CASSWKNGMQSSYNSPLHF
V gene: TRBV27
D gene: -
clone size: -
J gene: TRBJ1-6

CDR3 DNA: TGTGCCACAAGTAGGAACAGCTGGGGGGACACTGAAGCTTTCTTT
CDR3 protein: CATSRNSWGDTEAFF
V gene: TRBV5-6
D gene: -
clone size: -
J gene: TRBJ1-1

CDR3 DNA: TGTGCCAGCAGTGTAACAGGGGGCACCTCCTCTGAGCAGTTCTTC
CDR3 protein: CASSVTGGTSSEQFF
V gene: TRBV6-1
D gene: TRBD1
clone size: -
J gene: TRBJ2-1

CDR3 DNA: TGTGCCAGCAGCTTAGATGAGGGACTTTACAATGAGCAGTTCTTC
CDR3 protein: CASSLDEGLYNEQFF
V gene: TRBV11-2
D gene: -
clone size: -
J gene: TRBJ2-1

CDR3 DNA: TGTGCCAGCAGCTTAGCCGGACTAGCGGGTATGGGGGAGCAGTACTTC
CDR3 protein: CASSLAGLAGMGEQYF
V gene: TRBV7-2
D gene: TRBD2
clone size: -
J gene: TRBJ2-7

CDR3 DNA: TGTGCCAGCAGTTCCAGGGAGGATTCACCCCTCCACTTT
CDR3 protein: CASSSREDSPLHF
V gene: TRBV27
D gene: -
clone size: -
J gene: TRBJ1-6

CDR3 DNA: TGTGCCAGCAGTTTATCTTGGGGTGCTGGAAACACCATATATTTT
CDR3 protein: CASSLSWGAGNTIYF
V gene: TRBV27
D gene: -
clone size: -
J gene: TRBJ1-3

CDR3 DNA: TGTGCCAGCAGCTCTCCGGGGGTAGACAGGGGAGGTGAAAAACTGTTTTTT
CDR3 protein: CASSSPGVDRGGEKLFF
V gene: TRBV7-9
D gene: TRBD1
clone size: -
J gene: TRBJ1-4

CDR3 DNA: TGTGCCATCAGTGAGGGGTCGGCCAATGAGCAGTTCTTC
CDR3 protein: CAISEGSANEQFF
V gene: TRBV10-3
D gene: -
clone size: -
J gene: TRBJ2-1

CDR3 DNA: TGTGCCAGCAGCCCGACAGGGAACTATGGCTACACCTTC
CDR3 protein: CASSPTGNYGYTF
V gene: TRBV28
D gene: TRBD1
clone size: -
J gene: TRBJ1-2

CDR3 DNA: TGCGCCAGCAGCTCTAAGGGGGCGCCAAATGAAAAACTGTTTTTT
CDR3 protein: CASSSKGAPNEKLFF
V gene: TRBV5-1
D gene: TRBD1
clone size: -
J gene: TRBJ1-4

CDR3 DNA: TGTGCCAGCAGTGACCGATACGAGCAGTACTTC
CDR3 protein: CASSDRYEQYF
V gene: TRBV2
D gene: -
clone size: few
J gene: TRBJ2-7

CDR3 DNA: TGTGCCAGCAGCTTTACGGGAGGGGGAGGCAATCAGCCCCAGCATTTT
CDR3 protein: CASSFTGGGGNQPQHF
V gene: TRBV5-4
D gene: -
clone size: -
J gene: TRBJ1-5

CDR3 DNA: TGTGCCAGCAGCTTAGGTGAGACAGGGGCGAACGAGCAGTACTTC
CDR3 protein: CASSLGETGANEQYF
V gene: TRBV7-9
D gene: TRBD1
clone size: -
J gene: TRBJ2-7

CDR3 DNA: TGTGCCAGCAGCGTCGACAGGGTCAGCAATCAGCCCCAGCATTTT
CDR3 protein: CASSVDRVSNQPQHF
V gene: TRBV2
D gene: TRBD1
clone size: -
J gene: TRBJ1-5

CDR3 DNA: TGCAGCGCTACTAGCGGGGGCACCGGGGAGCTGTTTTTT
CDR3 protein: CSATSGGTGELFF
V gene: TRBV29-1
D gene: TRBD2
clone size: -
J gene: TRBJ2-2

CDR3 DNA: TGTGCCAGCAGCTTACCGGTGCTGGAGACCCAGTACTTC
CDR3 protein: CASSLPVLETQYF
V gene: TRBV7-2
D gene: -
clone size: once
J gene: TRBJ2-5

CDR3 DNA: TGTGCCAGTAGTCGGTGGGATTCCAACTATGGCTACACCTTC
CDR3 protein: CASSRWDSNYGYTF
V gene: TRBV19
D gene: -
clone size: -
J gene: TRBJ1-2

CDR3 DNA: TGTGCCAGCAGCCCCATTAGCGGGAGAGGACACGAGCAGTACTTC
CDR3 protein: CASSPISGRGHEQYF
V gene: TRBV11-2
D gene: TRBD2
clone size: -
J gene: TRBJ2-7

CDR3 DNA: TGTGCCAGCACCGATGCCTTCCCCCGCGGGACGCAGTATTTT
CDR3 protein: CASTDAFPRGTQYF
V gene: TRBV25-1
D gene: -
clone size: -
J gene: TRBJ2-3

CDR3 DNA: TGTGCCAGCAGCTTAGTGGGAGAAGAGACCCAGTACTTC
CDR3 protein: CASSLVGEETQYF
V gene: TRBV5-4
D gene: -
clone size: once
J gene: TRBJ2-5

CDR3 DNA: TGTGCCAGCAGTTACGACAGGTCCTCTGGAAACACCATATATTTT
CDR3 protein: CASSYDRSSGNTIYF
V gene: TRBV6-5
D gene: -
clone size: -
J gene: TRBJ1-3

CDR3 DNA: TGTGCCTGGAGCAGGGACAGTGAAGCTTTCTTT
CDR3 protein: CAWSRDSEAFF
V gene: TRBV30
D gene: TRBD1
clone size: -
J gene: TRBJ1-1

CDR3 DNA: TGTGCCTGGAGTAGGACGTACAATGAGCAGTTCTTC
CDR3 protein: CAWSRTYNEQFF
V gene: TRBV30
D gene: -
clone size: -
J gene: TRBJ2-1

CDR3 DNA: TGTGCCAGCAGTCTTAACACAGATACGCAGTATTTT
CDR3 protein: CASSLNTDTQYF
V gene: TRBV28
D gene: -
clone size: -
J gene: TRBJ2-3

CDR3 DNA: TGCGCCAGCACCGCGACGGGGAATTCACCCCTCCACTTT
CDR3 protein: CASTATGNSPLHF
V gene: TRBV10-2
D gene: -
clone size: -
J gene: TRBJ1-6

CDR3 DNA: TGTGCCAGCTCGGCGGGACAGGCCTACGAGCAGTACTTC
CDR3 protein: CASSAGQAYEQYF
V gene: TRBV18
D gene: TRBD1
clone size: -
J gene: TRBJ2-7

CDR3 DNA: TGTGCCAGCAGCTTAGGACTAGCGGCGATCTACGAGCAGTACTTC
CDR3 protein: CASSLGLAAIYEQYF
V gene: TRBV7-9
D gene: TRBD2
clone size: -
J gene: TRBJ2-7

CDR3 DNA: TGTGCCAGTAGTACCGGCGGGGGGCCCCGTGAGCAGTTCTTC
CDR3 protein: CASSTGGGPREQFF
V gene: TRBV19
D gene: TRBD2
clone size: -
J gene: TRBJ2-1

CDR3 DNA: TGTGCCAGCAGTTCCGGCCGGCTAGCGGATACGCAGTATTTT
CDR3 protein: CASSSGRLADTQYF
V gene: TRBV6-5
D gene: -
clone size: -
J gene: TRBJ2-3

CDR3 DNA: TGCGCCAGCAGCCAAGATCCGCCATGGGCGTTTTATATGAACACTGAAGCTTTCTTT
CDR3 protein: CASSQDPPWAFYMNTEAFF
V gene: TRBV4-3
D gene: -
clone size: -
J gene: TRBJ1-1

CDR3 DNA: TGTGCCAGCAGCTTGCTGGCAGGGGCGGACACCGGGGAGCTGTTTTTT
CDR3 protein: CASSLLAGADTGELFF
V gene: TRBV5-4
D gene: -
clone size: -
J gene: TRBJ2-2

CDR3 DNA: TGCGCCAGCAGCTCACAGGGAAATGAAAAACTGTTTTTT
CDR3 protein: CASSSQGNEKLFF
V gene: TRBV5-1
D gene: -
clone size: -
J gene: TRBJ1-4

CDR3 DNA: TGCGCCAGCAGGACCGGGGGGGACCCGGAGACCCAGTACTTC
CDR3 protein: CASRTGGDPETQYF
V gene: TRBV5-1
D gene: TRBD2
clone size: -
J gene: TRBJ2-5